This is a list of T cell receptor beta chains from one sample in a study of a mutant IDH1 vaccine in newly diagnosed glioma. TCRdb keeps only in-frame clones here, not all; method: immunoSEQ multiplex PCR. The repertoire holds 30,000 to 35,000 clones, with roughly three fifths as singletons. These receptors are not linked to any known antigen. The sample in question was PBMCs, obtained from a glioma patient whose treatment included an IDH1 peptide vaccine. Every receptor here comes from a woman under 30 with glioma. Each CDR3 is given with its conserved first and last residue. Fields, in order: D gene, V gene, clone size, J gene, CDR3 protein. D genes are given only for firm matches. Some rows mark clone size as missing; the rest say once, few, many or name a class of expanded clone.

d_call: TRBD2
v_call: TRBV10-2
clone_size: NA
j_call: TRBJ2-7
cdr3_aa: CASSEAGLAGFREQYF

d_call: TRBD1
v_call: TRBV13
clone_size: NA
j_call: TRBJ1-2
cdr3_aa: CASSFRTGVGGYTF

d_call: TRBD1
v_call: TRBV19
clone_size: NA
j_call: TRBJ1-1
cdr3_aa: CATRQGAMTEAFF

d_call: NA
v_call: TRBV11-3
clone_size: NA
j_call: TRBJ1-4
cdr3_aa: CASSSQGWGNEKLFF

d_call: NA
v_call: TRBV19
clone_size: NA
j_call: TRBJ2-7
cdr3_aa: CASSIWGRADEQYF

d_call: NA
v_call: TRBV6-5
clone_size: NA
j_call: TRBJ2-7
cdr3_aa: CASSYSGEQYF

d_call: NA
v_call: TRBV10-3
clone_size: NA
j_call: TRBJ1-1
cdr3_aa: CAIKENTEAFF

d_call: TRBD2
v_call: TRBV7-6
clone_size: NA
j_call: TRBJ2-7
cdr3_aa: CASSPRLAGTYEQYF

d_call: TRBD2
v_call: TRBV6-5
clone_size: NA
j_call: TRBJ2-5
cdr3_aa: CASRTGTSGAQTQYF

d_call: TRBD2
v_call: TRBV19
clone_size: NA
j_call: TRBJ2-1
cdr3_aa: CASSMISGPFNEQFF

d_call: NA
v_call: TRBV2
clone_size: few
j_call: TRBJ1-5
cdr3_aa: CASSEIAGGQPQHF

d_call: NA
v_call: TRBV5-1
clone_size: few
j_call: TRBJ2-1
cdr3_aa: CASSARTHKPDNEQFF

d_call: NA
v_call: TRBV7-2
clone_size: NA
j_call: TRBJ2-3
cdr3_aa: CASSWDNTDTQYF

d_call: NA
v_call: TRBV19
clone_size: few
j_call: TRBJ1-6
cdr3_aa: CASSRTHGNSPLHF

d_call: NA
v_call: TRBV15
clone_size: NA
j_call: TRBJ1-1
cdr3_aa: CATSREQPWHGGNTEAFF

d_call: NA
v_call: TRBV6-1
clone_size: NA
j_call: TRBJ2-5
cdr3_aa: CASSEVASVLQETQYF

d_call: NA
v_call: TRBV18
clone_size: few
j_call: TRBJ1-1
cdr3_aa: CASSSTGTLNTEAFF

d_call: NA
v_call: TRBV6-5
clone_size: few
j_call: TRBJ1-3
cdr3_aa: CASSPGVDTIYF

d_call: NA
v_call: TRBV10-2
clone_size: NA
j_call: TRBJ2-3
cdr3_aa: CASSERAWTVADTQYF

d_call: NA
v_call: TRBV27
clone_size: NA
j_call: TRBJ2-7
cdr3_aa: CASSLIGGEYEQYF

d_call: TRBD2
v_call: TRBV4-1
clone_size: NA
j_call: TRBJ2-2
cdr3_aa: CASSQTSSVRTGELFF

d_call: NA
v_call: TRBV5-1
clone_size: few
j_call: TRBJ2-5
cdr3_aa: CASSFVQGGETQYF

d_call: NA
v_call: TRBV5-6
clone_size: NA
j_call: TRBJ2-3
cdr3_aa: CASSRGVGTDTQYF

d_call: NA
v_call: TRBV5-1
clone_size: NA
j_call: TRBJ2-1
cdr3_aa: CASGLPKSSYNEQFF

d_call: NA
v_call: TRBV27
clone_size: NA
j_call: TRBJ2-7
cdr3_aa: CAAAGGTSYEQYF

d_call: TRBD1
v_call: TRBV6-5
clone_size: few
j_call: TRBJ2-2
cdr3_aa: CASSLDRGGTGELFF

d_call: NA
v_call: TRBV29-1
clone_size: few
j_call: TRBJ1-1
cdr3_aa: CSVDRYGNTEAFF

d_call: NA
v_call: TRBV28
clone_size: few
j_call: TRBJ1-1
cdr3_aa: CASGKQELNTEAFF

d_call: NA
v_call: TRBV4-3
clone_size: NA
j_call: TRBJ2-1
cdr3_aa: CASSQIGGGLDREQFF

d_call: NA
v_call: TRBV5-1
clone_size: once
j_call: TRBJ1-4
cdr3_aa: CASSPSAQGSEKLFF

d_call: NA
v_call: TRBV7-9
clone_size: NA
j_call: TRBJ2-1
cdr3_aa: CASSPASRAGNEQFF

d_call: NA
v_call: TRBV11-2
clone_size: NA
j_call: TRBJ2-7
cdr3_aa: CASEEGQGYEQYF

d_call: NA
v_call: TRBV21-1
clone_size: NA
j_call: TRBJ2-7
cdr3_aa: CASGQTSGTSYEQYF

d_call: TRBD1
v_call: TRBV27
clone_size: few
j_call: TRBJ1-5
cdr3_aa: CASKKQGANNQPQHF

d_call: NA
v_call: TRBV2
clone_size: NA
j_call: TRBJ2-3
cdr3_aa: CARAETSTDTQYF

d_call: NA
v_call: TRBV18
clone_size: NA
j_call: TRBJ1-1
cdr3_aa: CASSPQNTEAFF

d_call: NA
v_call: TRBV5-5
clone_size: NA
j_call: TRBJ2-5
cdr3_aa: CASSYRVRGQETQYF

d_call: NA
v_call: TRBV7-9
clone_size: few
j_call: TRBJ2-7
cdr3_aa: CASSFPRTVSEQYF

d_call: NA
v_call: TRBV28
clone_size: NA
j_call: TRBJ1-5
cdr3_aa: CASSLSWGLNQPQHF

d_call: TRBD1
v_call: TRBV13
clone_size: NA
j_call: TRBJ2-7
cdr3_aa: CASSPKGDRGLYEQYF

d_call: NA
v_call: TRBV2
clone_size: NA
j_call: TRBJ1-2
cdr3_aa: CASSERGGSDYGYTF

d_call: TRBD1
v_call: TRBV27
clone_size: NA
j_call: TRBJ1-2
cdr3_aa: CASSLKRQGYGYTF

d_call: NA
v_call: TRBV10-3
clone_size: NA
j_call: TRBJ1-2
cdr3_aa: CAISVTTAGTPDGYTF

d_call: NA
v_call: TRBV4-1
clone_size: NA
j_call: TRBJ1-5
cdr3_aa: CASSLDPGVSNQPQHF

d_call: NA
v_call: TRBV5-1
clone_size: few
j_call: TRBJ1-1
cdr3_aa: CASSVTPGVGEAFF

d_call: NA
v_call: TRBV27
clone_size: NA
j_call: TRBJ1-5
cdr3_aa: CASRGFSNQPQHF

d_call: NA
v_call: TRBV5-1
clone_size: few
j_call: TRBJ1-1
cdr3_aa: CASSLDGVMNTEAFF

d_call: NA
v_call: TRBV27
clone_size: few
j_call: TRBJ1-5
cdr3_aa: CASSPVGGDQPQHF

d_call: TRBD2
v_call: TRBV4-2
clone_size: few
j_call: TRBJ2-3
cdr3_aa: CASSQERLAGFTDTQYF

d_call: NA
v_call: TRBV19
clone_size: few
j_call: TRBJ1-6
cdr3_aa: CASSIVSGGSPLHF

d_call: NA
v_call: TRBV4-3
clone_size: NA
j_call: TRBJ1-2
cdr3_aa: CASSQDWFRLYGYTF

d_call: NA
v_call: TRBV7-2
clone_size: NA
j_call: TRBJ2-7
cdr3_aa: CASSSRARVSYEQYF

d_call: NA
v_call: TRBV10-3
clone_size: NA
j_call: TRBJ2-7
cdr3_aa: CATKSPGERDEQYF

d_call: TRBD1
v_call: TRBV11-3
clone_size: NA
j_call: TRBJ1-2
cdr3_aa: CASSLDLGQGANYGYTF